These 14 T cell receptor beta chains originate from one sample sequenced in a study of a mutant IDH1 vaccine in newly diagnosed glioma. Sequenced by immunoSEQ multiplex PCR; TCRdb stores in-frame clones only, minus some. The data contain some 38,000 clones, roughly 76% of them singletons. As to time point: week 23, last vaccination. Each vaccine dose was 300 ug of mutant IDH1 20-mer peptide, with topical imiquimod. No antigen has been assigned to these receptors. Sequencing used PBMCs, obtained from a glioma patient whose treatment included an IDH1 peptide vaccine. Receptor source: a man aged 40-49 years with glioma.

The CDR3 sequence is CASSNRGWTEAFF. In nucleotides, the CDR3 is TGTGCCAGCAGTAACAGGGGATGGACTGAAGCTTTCTTT. V is TRBV21-1 and J is TRBJ1-1; the table's D call, TRBD1, was not checked against the DNA. TRBV21-1 has pseudogene status. CDR3 length: 13 residues.

Here the CDR3 reads CASSLDEIRMGLAFF. In DNA form, the CDR3 reads TGTGCCAGCAGCTTAGATGAGATCCGGATGGGGCTAGCTTTCTTT. This rearrangement joins TRBV11-2 to TRBJ1-1; D might be TRBD1 (5 bases). The length of the CDR3 is 15 residues. CDR1 SGHAT and CDR2 FQNNGV come from the germline V gene. The V gene lost 0 bases and the J gene lost 10 bases, with 18 bases spanning the gap. The full variable domain, completed using reference TRBV11-2 and TRBJ1-1, is EAGVAQSPRYKIIEKRQSVAFWCNPISGHATLYWYQQILGQGPKLLIQFQNNGVVDDSQLPKDRFSAERLKGVDSTLKIQPAKLEDSAVYLCASSLDEIRMGLAFFGQGTRLTVV.

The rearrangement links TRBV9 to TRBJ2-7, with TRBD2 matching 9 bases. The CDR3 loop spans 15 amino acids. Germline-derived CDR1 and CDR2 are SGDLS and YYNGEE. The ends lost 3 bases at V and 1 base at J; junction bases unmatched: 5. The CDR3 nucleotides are TGTGCCAGCAGCGGCGGGAGGGACTCATCCTACGAGCAGTACTTC. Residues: CASSGGRDSSYEQYF.

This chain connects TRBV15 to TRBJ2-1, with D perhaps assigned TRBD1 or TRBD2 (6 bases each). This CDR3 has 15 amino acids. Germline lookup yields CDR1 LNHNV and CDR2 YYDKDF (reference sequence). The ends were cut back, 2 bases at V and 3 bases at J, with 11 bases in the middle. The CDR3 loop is CATSRSGDNYNEQFF. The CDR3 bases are TGTGCCACCAGCAGATCGGGGGACAACTACAATGAGCAGTTCTTC.

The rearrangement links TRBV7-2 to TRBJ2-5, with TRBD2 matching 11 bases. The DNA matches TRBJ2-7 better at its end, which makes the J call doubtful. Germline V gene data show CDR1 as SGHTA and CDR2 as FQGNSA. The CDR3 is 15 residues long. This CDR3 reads CASSFRLAGPYEQYF. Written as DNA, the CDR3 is TGTGCCAGCAGCTTTAGACTAGCGGGACCCTACGAGCAGTACTTC.

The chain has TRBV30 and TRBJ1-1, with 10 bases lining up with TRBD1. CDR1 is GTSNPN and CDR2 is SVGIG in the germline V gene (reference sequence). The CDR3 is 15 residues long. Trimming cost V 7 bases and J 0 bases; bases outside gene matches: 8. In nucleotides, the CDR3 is TGTGCCTCCCCGGGACAGGGGTTCATGAACACTGAAGCTTTCTTT. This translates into CASPGQGFMNTEAFF. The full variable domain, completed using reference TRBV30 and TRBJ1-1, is SQTIHQWPATLVQPVGSPLSLECTVEGTSNPNLYWYRQAAGRGLQLLFYSVGIGQISSEVPQNLSASRPQDRQFILSSKKLLLSDSGFYLCASPGQGFMNTEAFFGQGTRLTVV.

The CDR3 sequence: CAWTGSSYEQYF. DNA of the CDR3: TGTGCCTGGACAGGGAGTTCCTACGAGCAGTACTTC. The rearrangement links TRBV30 to TRBJ2-5, with D perhaps TRBD1 or TRBD2 (5 bases each). The DNA end favors TRBJ2-7, so the J call may be wrong. The CDR3 totals 12 residues. Germline CDR1 and CDR2: GTSNPN and SVGIG (reference sequence).

The CDR3 bases are TGTGCCAGCAGTGACCTTAACTATGGCTACACCTTC. Amino acids: CASSDLNYGYTF. V and J are TRBV28 and TRBJ1-2, with no clear D. Trimming shortened V by 5 bases and J by 1 base, and 5 bases separated the two germline ends. The length of the CDR3 is 12 residues. Germline V gives CDR1 MDHEN, CDR2 SYDVKM.

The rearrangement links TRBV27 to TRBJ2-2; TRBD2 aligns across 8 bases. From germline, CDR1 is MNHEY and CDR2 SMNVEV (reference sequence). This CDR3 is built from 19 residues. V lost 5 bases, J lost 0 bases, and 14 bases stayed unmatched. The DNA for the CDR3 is TGTGCCAGCAGTCCCTTCCGGGGGGGGCCGTTCGCGAACACCGGGGAGCTGTTTTTT. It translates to CASSPFRGGPFANTGELFF.

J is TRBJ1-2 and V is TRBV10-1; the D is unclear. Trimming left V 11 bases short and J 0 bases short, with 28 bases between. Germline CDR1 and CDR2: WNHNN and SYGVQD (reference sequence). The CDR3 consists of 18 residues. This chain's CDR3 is CAGPNGRAVRSPNYGYTF. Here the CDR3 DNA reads TGCGCCGGGCCCAATGGGCGGGCAGTACGTTCCCCTAACTATGGCTACACCTTC.

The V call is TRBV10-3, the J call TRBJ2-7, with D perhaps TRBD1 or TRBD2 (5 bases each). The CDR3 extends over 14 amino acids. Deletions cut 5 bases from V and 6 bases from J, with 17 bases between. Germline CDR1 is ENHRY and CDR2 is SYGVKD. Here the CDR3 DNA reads TGTGCCATCAGTCGCCGGGGCAGCCCACCCGAGCAGTACTTC. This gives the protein CAISRRGSPPEQYF.

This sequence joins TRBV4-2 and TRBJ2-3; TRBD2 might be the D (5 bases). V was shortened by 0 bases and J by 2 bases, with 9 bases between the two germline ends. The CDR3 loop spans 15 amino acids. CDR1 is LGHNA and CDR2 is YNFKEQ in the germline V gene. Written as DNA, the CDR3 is TGTGCCAGCAGCCAAGAAAGCGGTACCACAGATACGCAGTATTTT. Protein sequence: CASSQESGTTDTQYF.

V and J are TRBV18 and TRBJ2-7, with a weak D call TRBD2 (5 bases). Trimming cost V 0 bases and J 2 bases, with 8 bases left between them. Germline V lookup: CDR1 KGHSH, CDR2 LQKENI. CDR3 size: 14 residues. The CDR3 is CASSPPSGTYEQYF. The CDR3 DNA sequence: TGTGCCAGCTCACCACCGAGCGGCACCTACGAGCAGTACTTC.

This CDR3 is CASSMVKGILNTGELFF. Written as DNA, the CDR3 is TGTGCCAGTAGTATGGTTAAAGGAATACTGAACACCGGGGAGCTGTTTTTT. This chain joins TRBV19 and TRBJ2-2; D is ambiguous. This CDR3 has 17 residues. V was trimmed by 3 bases and J by 1 base, leaving 15 bases between them. The germline V gene has CDR1 LNHDA and CDR2 SQIVND (reference sequence).